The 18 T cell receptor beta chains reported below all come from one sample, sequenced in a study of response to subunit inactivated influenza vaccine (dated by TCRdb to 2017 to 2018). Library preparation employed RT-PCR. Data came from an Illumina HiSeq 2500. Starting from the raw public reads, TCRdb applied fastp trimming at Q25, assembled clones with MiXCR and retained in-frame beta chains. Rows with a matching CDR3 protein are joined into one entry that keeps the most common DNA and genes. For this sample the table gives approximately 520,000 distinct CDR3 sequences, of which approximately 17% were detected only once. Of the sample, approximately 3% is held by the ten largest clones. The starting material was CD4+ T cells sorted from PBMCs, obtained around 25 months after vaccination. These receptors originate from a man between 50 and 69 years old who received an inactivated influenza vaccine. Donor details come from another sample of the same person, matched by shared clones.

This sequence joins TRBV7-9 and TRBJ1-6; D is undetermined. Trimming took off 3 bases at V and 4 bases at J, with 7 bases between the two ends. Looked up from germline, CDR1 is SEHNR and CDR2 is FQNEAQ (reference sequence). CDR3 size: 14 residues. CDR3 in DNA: TGTGCCAGCAGCTTTGGTGATTATAATTCACCCCTCCACTTT. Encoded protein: CASSFGDYNSPLHF.

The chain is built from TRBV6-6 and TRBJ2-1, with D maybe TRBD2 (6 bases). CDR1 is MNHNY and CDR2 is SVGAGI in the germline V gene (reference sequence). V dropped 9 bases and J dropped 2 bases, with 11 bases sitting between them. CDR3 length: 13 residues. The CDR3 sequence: CASAGPTYNEQFF. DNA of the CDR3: TGTGCCAGTGCGGGGCCGACCTACAATGAGCAGTTCTTC.

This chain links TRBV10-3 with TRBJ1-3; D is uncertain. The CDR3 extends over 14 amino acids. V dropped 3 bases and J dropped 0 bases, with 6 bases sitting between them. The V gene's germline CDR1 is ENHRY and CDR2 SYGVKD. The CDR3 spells CAISDPLSGNTIYF. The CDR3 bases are TGTGCCATCAGTGACCCGCTCTCTGGAAACACCATATATTTT.

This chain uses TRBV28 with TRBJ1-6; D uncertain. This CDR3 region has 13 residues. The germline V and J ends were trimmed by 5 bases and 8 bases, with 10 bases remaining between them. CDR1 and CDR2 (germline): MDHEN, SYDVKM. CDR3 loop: CASSPDWDSPLHF. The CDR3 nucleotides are TGTGCCAGCAGTCCCGATTGGGATTCACCCCTCCACTTT.

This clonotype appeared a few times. The CDR3 loop reads CASSSFRSYEQYF. The DNA for the CDR3 is TGTGCCAGCAGCTCCTTTCGGAGCTACGAGCAGTACTTC. The chain couples TRBV11-2 to TRBJ2-7; D gene ambiguous. Per the germline V gene, CDR1 is SGHAT and CDR2 is FQNNGV. V shed 4 bases and J shed 3 bases, with 10 bases lying between them. The CDR3 extends over 13 amino acids.

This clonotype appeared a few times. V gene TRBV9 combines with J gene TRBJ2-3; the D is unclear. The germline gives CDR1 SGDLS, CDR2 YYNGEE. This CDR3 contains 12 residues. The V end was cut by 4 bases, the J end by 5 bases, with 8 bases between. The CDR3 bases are TGTGCCAGCAGCTCCAGTTTAGATACGCAGTATTTT. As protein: CASSSSLDTQYF. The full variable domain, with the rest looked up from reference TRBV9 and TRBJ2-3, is DSGVTQTPKHLITATGQRVTLRCSPRSGDLSVYWYQQSLDQGLQFLIQYYNGEERAKGNILERFSAQQFPDLHSELNLSSLELGDSALYFCASSSSLDTQYFGPGTRLTVL.

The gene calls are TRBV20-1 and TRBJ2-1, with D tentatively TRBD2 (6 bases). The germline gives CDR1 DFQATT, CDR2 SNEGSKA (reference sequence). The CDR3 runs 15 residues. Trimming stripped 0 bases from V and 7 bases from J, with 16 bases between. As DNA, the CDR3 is TGCAGTGCTAGAGATCACGGGGGAGGAATAAATGAGCAGTTCTTC. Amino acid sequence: CSARDHGGGINEQFF.

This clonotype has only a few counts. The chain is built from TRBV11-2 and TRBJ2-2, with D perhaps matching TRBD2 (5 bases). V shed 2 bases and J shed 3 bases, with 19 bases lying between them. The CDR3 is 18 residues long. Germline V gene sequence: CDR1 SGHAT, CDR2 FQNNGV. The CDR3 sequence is CASSLTGRTHSDTGELFF. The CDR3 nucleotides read TGTGCCAGCAGCTTAACCGGACGGACTCATTCGGACACCGGGGAGCTGTTTTTT.

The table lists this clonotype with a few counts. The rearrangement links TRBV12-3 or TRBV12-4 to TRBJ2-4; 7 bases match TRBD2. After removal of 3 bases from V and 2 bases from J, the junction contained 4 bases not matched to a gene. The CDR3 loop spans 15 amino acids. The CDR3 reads CASSFTGGTKNIQYF. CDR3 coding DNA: TGTGCCAGCAGTTTTACGGGGGGAACCAAAAACATTCAGTACTTC.

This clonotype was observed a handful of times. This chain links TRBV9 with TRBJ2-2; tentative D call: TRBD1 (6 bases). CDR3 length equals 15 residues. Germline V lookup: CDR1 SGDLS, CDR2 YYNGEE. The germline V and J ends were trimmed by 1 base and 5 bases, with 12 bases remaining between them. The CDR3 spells CASSVSQGATGELFF. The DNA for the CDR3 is TGTGCCAGCAGCGTATCACAGGGTGCGACCGGGGAGCTGTTTTTT.

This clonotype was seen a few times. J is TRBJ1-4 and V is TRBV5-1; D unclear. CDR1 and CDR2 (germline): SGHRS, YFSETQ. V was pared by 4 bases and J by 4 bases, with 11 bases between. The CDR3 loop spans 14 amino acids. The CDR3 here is CASSPSGDNEKLFF. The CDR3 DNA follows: TGCGCCAGCAGCCCGTCCGGGGATAATGAAAAACTGTTTTTT.

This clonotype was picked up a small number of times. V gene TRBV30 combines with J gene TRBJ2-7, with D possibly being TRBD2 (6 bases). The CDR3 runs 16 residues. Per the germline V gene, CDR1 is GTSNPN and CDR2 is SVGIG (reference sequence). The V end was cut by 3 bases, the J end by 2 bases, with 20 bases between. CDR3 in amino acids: CAWRGTTGETAYEQYF. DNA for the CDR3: TGTGCCTGGAGGGGAACCACGGGGGAAACCGCCTACGAGCAGTACTTC.

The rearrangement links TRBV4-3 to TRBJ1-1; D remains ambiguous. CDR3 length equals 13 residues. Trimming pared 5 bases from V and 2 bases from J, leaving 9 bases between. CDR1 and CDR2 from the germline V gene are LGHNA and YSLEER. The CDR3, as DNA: TGCGCCAGCAGCTATGACCAAAACACTGAAGCTTTCTTT. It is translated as CASSYDQNTEAFF.

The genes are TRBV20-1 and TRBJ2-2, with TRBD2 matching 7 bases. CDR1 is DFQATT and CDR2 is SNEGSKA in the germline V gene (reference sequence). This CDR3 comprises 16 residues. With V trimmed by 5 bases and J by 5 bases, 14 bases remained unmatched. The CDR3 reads CSAGILQGGDTGELFF. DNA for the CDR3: TGCAGTGCTGGGATTCTCCAGGGAGGGGATACCGGGGAGCTGTTTTTT.

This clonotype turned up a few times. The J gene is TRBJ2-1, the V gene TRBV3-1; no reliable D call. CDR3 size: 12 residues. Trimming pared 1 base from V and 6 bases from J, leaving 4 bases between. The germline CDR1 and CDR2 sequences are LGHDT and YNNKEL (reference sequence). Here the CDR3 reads CASSQVANEQFF. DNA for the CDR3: TGTGCCAGCAGCCAAGTAGCCAATGAGCAGTTCTTC.

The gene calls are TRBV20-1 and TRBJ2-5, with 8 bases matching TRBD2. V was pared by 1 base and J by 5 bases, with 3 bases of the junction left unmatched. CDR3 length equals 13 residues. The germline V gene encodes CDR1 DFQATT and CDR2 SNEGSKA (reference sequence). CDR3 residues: CSARVGGEETQYF. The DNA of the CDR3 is TGCAGTGCTAGAGTCGGGGGGGAGGAGACCCAGTACTTC.

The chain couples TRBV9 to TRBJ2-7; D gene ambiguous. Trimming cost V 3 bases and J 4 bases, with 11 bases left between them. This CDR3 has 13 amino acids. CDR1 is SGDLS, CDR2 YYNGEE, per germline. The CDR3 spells CASSGSSRYEQYF. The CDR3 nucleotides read TGTGCCAGCAGCGGTAGTAGCAGATACGAGCAGTACTTC.

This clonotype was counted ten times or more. CDR3 amino acids: CSAKTRTLTDTQYF. CDR3 nucleotides: TGCAGTGCCAAGACACGGACTCTCACAGATACGCAGTATTTT. The V call is TRBV20-1, the J call TRBJ2-3; D is possibly TRBD2 (5 bases). Germline V CDR1 and CDR2: DFQATT, SNEGSKA (reference sequence). The V end was cut by 6 bases, the J end by 2 bases, with 15 bases between. This CDR3 region has 14 residues.